Following are 30 T cell receptor beta chains from one sample sequenced in a study of beta chain features in type 1 diabetes. Study-level results: A moderate, significant TCRB CDR3 shortening appeared in type 1 diabetes across four CD4+ subsets.

These TCRs are of unknown antigen specificity. All of the isolated RNA was reverse transcribed, so expressed TCRB transcripts were sequenced. TCRdb's copy holds only in-frame clones and misses some; the assay was immunoSEQ multiplex PCR. The data show some 150,000 clones, approximately 9.1% seen once. Sequencing input: central memory CD4+ T cells from blood. These receptors were collected from a woman in her thirties with type 1 diabetes.

This clone was counted a few times. The chain is built from TRBV10-3 and TRBJ2-1; D is possibly TRBD2 (6 bases). The CDR3 has 16 residues. Trimming removed 5 bases from V and 3 bases from J, with 17 bases in between. Germline V gene data show CDR1 as ENHRY and CDR2 as SYGVKD. The CDR3 protein is CAISRSSGGYYNEQFF. The DNA for the CDR3 is TGTGCCATCAGTCGAAGTAGCGGAGGCTACTACAATGAGCAGTTCTTC.

The chain has TRBV4-2 and TRBJ2-1; D might be TRBD1 (6 bases). Germline lookup yields CDR1 LGHNA and CDR2 YNFKEQ. Trimming removed 3 bases at V and 4 bases at J, with 19 bases between. CDR3 length equals 17 residues. The CDR3 sequence: CASSHTVGFGTYNEQFF. The CDR3, as DNA: TGTGCCAGCAGCCATACCGTCGGGTTTGGGACATACAATGAGCAGTTCTTC.

This clone has only a few counts. V gene TRBV6-5 combines with J gene TRBJ1-2; D possibly corresponds to TRBD1 (6 bases). This CDR3 has 15 amino acids. Trimming took 2 bases from V and 8 from J, leaving 18 bases between them. Germline-derived CDR1 and CDR2 are MNHEY and SVGAGI. The CDR3 DNA sequence: TGTGCCAGCAGTTACAGTCTGGACAGCCCTACCGGCTACACCTTC. This encodes CASSYSLDSPTGYTF.

V and J are TRBV9 and TRBJ2-1; TRBD2 matches 8 bases. This CDR3 is built from 16 residues. The germline V gene encodes CDR1 SGDLS and CDR2 YYNGEE. Trimming at V came to 2 bases and at J to 1 base, leaving 5 bases not matched to a gene. The CDR3 nucleotides are TGTGCCAGCAGCGTTGGGTCTAGCGGGTCCTACAATGAGCAGTTCTTC. Translating it yields CASSVGSSGSYNEQFF.

This clone was found a few times. The chain has TRBV7-3 and TRBJ2-7; 11 nucleotides match TRBD1. Looked up from germline, CDR1 is SGHTA and CDR2 is FQGTGA. The trim removed 5 bases at V and 3 bases at J, leaving 6 bases unmatched. The CDR3 is 15 residues long. CDR3 coding DNA: TGTGCCAGCAGCGCGTCCGGGACAGGGGGCTACGAGCAGTACTTC. Amino acid sequence: CASSASGTGGYEQYF.

This clone was counted only a few times. The chain recombines TRBV27 with TRBJ2-7; 8 positions match TRBD1. The CDR3 sequence is 15 residues long. V was clipped by 3 bases and J by 6 bases; unmatched bases: 10. CDR1 and CDR2 from the germline V gene are MNHEY and SMNVEV (reference sequence). CDR3 residues: CASSFHSGQGGEQYF. The CDR3 nucleotides read TGTGCCAGCAGTTTCCATTCCGGACAGGGAGGCGAGCAGTACTTC.

Only a few counts were recorded for this clone. The chain is built from TRBV7-9 and TRBJ2-1; D uncertain. V gave up 11 bases and J gave up 0 bases, with 5 bases separating them. CDR3 size: 11 residues. Germline V gene lookup returns CDR1 SEHNR and CDR2 FQNEAQ (reference sequence). The CDR3 sequence: CAPVSYNEQFF. CDR3 in DNA: TGTGCCCCGGTCTCCTACAATGAGCAGTTCTTC.

This clone was recorded once. V usage is TRBV11-3 and J usage is TRBJ1-1; a weak D match, TRBD1 (6 bases). Germline loops: CDR1 SGHNT, CDR2 YENEEA. Trimming removed 5 bases from V and 5 bases from J, with 15 bases in between. CDR3 length equals 14 residues. This chain's CDR3 is CASSPRGGETEAFF. CDR3 in DNA: TGTGCCAGCAGCCCCAGGGGAGGGGAGACTGAAGCTTTCTTT.

This sequence joins TRBV18 and TRBJ1-1, with D possibly being TRBD1 (6 bases). Trimming left V 6 bases short and J 1 base short, with 9 bases between. The CDR3 spans 13 residues. The germline gives CDR1 KGHSH, CDR2 LQKENI. In DNA form, the CDR3 reads TGTGCCAGCTCGGTACAGGGGAACACTGAAGCTTTCTTT. It translates to CASSVQGNTEAFF.

This clone was counted a few times. The chain employs TRBV5-1 and TRBJ2-7; 7 bases are shared with TRBD2. Per the germline V gene, CDR1 is SGHRS and CDR2 is YFSETQ. Trimming took 4 bases from V and 0 from J; bases not matched to a gene: 4. The CDR3 spans 14 residues. The CDR3 DNA reads TGCGCCAGCAGCCCTAGCGGAGACTCCTACGAGCAGTACTTC. Translated, it gives CASSPSGDSYEQYF.

This chain joins TRBV6-5 and TRBJ2-3, with D maybe TRBD2 (6 bases). V lost 3 bases and J 2 bases, leaving 9 bases between the germline ends. The CDR3 runs to 14 residues. Germline CDR1 and CDR2: MNHEY and SVGAGI. In DNA form, the CDR3 reads TGTGCCAGCAGTTATTCGGGAGACACAGATACGCAGTATTTT. Its translation: CASSYSGDTDTQYF.

The J gene is TRBJ2-7, the V gene TRBV7-8; 11 positions match TRBD2. The CDR3 loop spans 15 amino acids. Germline V CDR1 and CDR2: SGHVS, FQNEAQ. The ends lost 5 bases at V and 4 bases at J; junction bases unmatched: 7. CDR3 sequence (DNA): TGTGCCAGCAGCCCTCTAGCGGGAGGAATGTACGAGCAGTACTTC. Residues: CASSPLAGGMYEQYF.

This chain connects TRBV7-9 to TRBJ2-7; 9 bases agree with TRBD2. CDR3 length: 15 amino acids. CDR1 is SEHNR and CDR2 is FQNEAQ in the germline V gene (reference sequence). V was pared by 5 bases and J by 2 bases, with 7 bases of the junction left unmatched. The CDR3 region is CASSVGTSLTYEQYF. The CDR3 bases are TGTGCCAGCAGCGTAGGGACTAGCTTAACCTACGAGCAGTACTTC.

The gene calls are TRBV28 and TRBJ2-7, with D possibly being TRBD1 (5 bases). CDR1 is MDHEN, CDR2 SYDVKM, per germline. V was pared by 6 bases and J by 0 bases, with 15 bases between. This CDR3 region has 15 residues. The CDR3 reads CASRSARDSSYEQYF. For the CDR3, the DNA is TGTGCCAGCAGGTCCGCCCGAGACAGCTCCTACGAGCAGTACTTC. Based on the CDR3 plus reference TRBV28 and TRBJ2-7, the full variable domain is DVKVTQSSRYLVKRTGEKVFLECVQDMDHENMFWYRQDPGLGLRLIYFSYDVKMKEKGDIPEGYSVSREKKERFSLILESASTNQTSMYLCASRSARDSSYEQYFGPGTRLTVT.

The gene calls are TRBV19 and TRBJ1-5, with TRBD1 as a possible D gene (5 bases). CDR1 LNHDA and CDR2 SQIVND come from the germline V gene (reference sequence). V was pared by 5 bases and J by 1 base, with 12 bases between. CDR3 length: 15 amino acids. This CDR3 reads CASSYPRGSNQPQHF. CDR3 bases: TGTGCCAGTAGTTACCCCCGGGGGAGCAATCAGCCCCAGCATTTT.

The chain combines TRBV19 with TRBJ2-2; the D gene is possibly TRBD1 (6 bases). The V end was cut by 6 bases, the J end by 7 bases, with 18 bases between. The CDR3 is 15 amino acids. CDR1 is LNHDA and CDR2 is SQIVND in the germline V gene (reference sequence). The DNA of the CDR3 is TGTGCCAGTAGGCAACGAGGGGGTGGAGTCGGGGAGCTGTTTTTT. It yields the protein CASRQRGGGVGELFF.

This clone was counted between two and nine times. The chain joins TRBV11-2 to TRBJ2-3; no reliable D call. This CDR3 spans 13 amino acids. The germline V and J ends were trimmed by 2 bases and 6 bases, with 9 bases remaining between them. Germline V gene lookup returns CDR1 SGHAT and CDR2 FQNNGV. CDR3 loop: CASSLPTSDTQYF. The CDR3 nucleotides are TGTGCCAGCAGCTTACCCACTTCCGATACGCAGTATTTT.

The chain links TRBV7-8 to TRBJ2-3; TRBD2 matches at 9 bases. Germline CDR1 reads SGHVS; CDR2 reads FQNEAQ. The CDR3 length is 18 residues. Trimming removed 2 bases from V and 1 base from J; junction bases left unmatched: 10. This chain's CDR3 is CASSLRREGLRGTDTQYF. In DNA form, the CDR3 reads TGTGCCAGCAGCTTACGGCGGGAGGGCTTAAGAGGCACAGATACGCAGTATTTT.

This chain links TRBV11-2 with TRBJ2-3; TRBD2 matches at 9 bases. The CDR3 sequence is 18 residues long. V shed 1 base and J 1 base; nucleotides not matched to a gene: 9. Germline V gives CDR1 SGHAT, CDR2 FQNNGV. CDR3 bases: TGTGCCAGCAGCTTAGGGGGTAGCGGGAGCGCCGGCACAGATACGCAGTATTTT. Protein sequence: CASSLGGSGSAGTDTQYF.

As for this clone: Germline is not matched at one junction end, which may reflect a read error. The chain couples TRBV7-7 to TRBJ2-1, with 8 bases lining up with TRBD1. There are 13 residues in the CDR3. The germline gives CDR1 SSHAT, CDR2 FNYEAQ (reference sequence). CDR3 in amino acids: CASSTGQGGEQFF. CDR3 nucleotide sequence: TGTGCTAGCAGCACCGGACAGGGAGGTGAGCAGTTCTTC.

The rearrangement links TRBV6-1 to TRBJ2-7; 11 bases line up with TRBD1. Germline V gives CDR1 MNHNS, CDR2 SASEGT. V shed 0 bases and J 4 bases; nucleotides not matched to a gene: 11. The CDR3 has 18 residues. CDR3 loop: CASSEALSGQGAQYEQYF. CDR3 DNA sequence: TGTGCCAGCAGTGAAGCGCTATCCGGACAGGGGGCCCAGTACGAGCAGTACTTC.

This clone was detected only a few times. This sequence joins TRBV30 and TRBJ2-2; TRBD2 agrees at 9 bases. Trimming at V came to 3 bases and at J to 0 bases, leaving 8 bases not matched to a gene. The CDR3 covers 17 residues. The germline V gene encodes CDR1 GTSNPN and CDR2 SVGIG (reference sequence). The CDR3 coding sequence is TGTGCCTGGAGCCACAGAAGCGGGAGGACGAACACCGGGGAGCTGTTTTTT. Translation: CAWSHRSGRTNTGELFF. The whole variable domain, remainder taken from reference TRBV30 and TRBJ2-2, is SQTIHQWPATLVQPVGSPLSLECTVEGTSNPNLYWYRQAAGRGLQLLFYSVGIGQISSEVPQNLSASRPQDRQFILSSKKLLLSDSGFYLCAWSHRSGRTNTGELFFGEGSRLTVL.

This clone appeared a few times. The chain recombines TRBV7-9 with TRBJ2-7; TRBD2 matches at 7 bases. Trimming removed 3 bases from V and 4 bases from J; junction bases left unmatched: 6. The V gene's germline CDR1 is SEHNR and CDR2 FQNEAQ (reference sequence). This CDR3 contains 14 residues. The CDR3 protein is CASSFAGDRYEQYF. DNA for the CDR3: TGTGCCAGCAGCTTTGCGGGAGATCGGTACGAGCAGTACTTC.

The chain employs TRBV30 and TRBJ1-2; no reliable D call. Germline CDR1 and CDR2: GTSNPN and SVGIG (reference sequence). V lost 3 bases and J 4 bases, leaving 12 bases between the germline ends. The CDR3 contains 13 residues. The CDR3 bases are TGTGCCTGGAGATGGGGAGGGATCTATGGCTACACCTTC. This translates into CAWRWGGIYGYTF.

The V gene is TRBV30, the J gene TRBJ1-3; D is possibly TRBD1 (6 bases). This CDR3 region has 14 residues. V was clipped by 3 bases and J by 8 bases, with 17 bases between them. Germline loops: CDR1 GTSNPN, CDR2 SVGIG (reference sequence). DNA for the CDR3: TGTGCCTGGAGCCTACAGGGCCCACAAGACACCATATATTTT. It translates to CAWSLQGPQDTIYF.

This chain links TRBV19 with TRBJ2-7; 11 bases map to TRBD2. CDR1 and CDR2 from the germline V gene are LNHDA and SQIVND (reference sequence). The CDR3 consists of 17 residues. Losses at the gene ends were 8 bases for V and 1 base for J; bases not matched to a gene: 13. DNA of the CDR3: TGTGCCAGTTCCGCCGGGACTAGCGGTCTAGGGTCCTACGAGCAGTACTTC. Translating it yields CASSAGTSGLGSYEQYF.

The chain uses TRBV4-1 and TRBJ2-5; D is uncertain. CDR1 is MGHRA, CDR2 YSYEKL, per germline. The CDR3 covers 14 residues. Trimming stripped 3 bases from V and 1 base from J, with 9 bases between. CDR3 sequence: CASSQGRSQETQYF. CDR3 coding DNA: TGCGCCAGCAGCCAGGGTCGGAGCCAAGAGACCCAGTACTTC.

The rearrangement links TRBV5-4 to TRBJ2-5, with 7 bases matching TRBD1. V lost 5 bases to trimming and J lost 0 bases; unmatched junction nucleotides: 4. Germline V gene sequence: CDR1 SGHNT, CDR2 YYREEE (reference sequence). CDR3 length equals 14 residues. The CDR3 is CASRSGTDQETQYF. In nucleotides, the CDR3 is TGTGCCAGCAGGTCCGGGACAGACCAAGAGACCCAGTACTTC. Variable domain in full (rest from reference TRBV5-4 and TRBJ2-5): ETGVTQSPTHLIKTRGQQVTLRCSSQSGHNTVSWYQQALGQGPQFIFQYYREEENGRGNFPPRFSGLQFPNYSSELNVNALELDDSALYLCASRSGTDQETQYFGPGTRLLVL.

This chain links TRBV7-9 with TRBJ1-5; no definite D call. Germline lookup yields CDR1 SEHNR and CDR2 FQNEAQ (reference sequence). The CDR3 spans 13 residues. V was cut by 1 base and J by 6 bases, with 7 bases left in between. The CDR3 here is CASSLDNFQPQHF. In DNA, the CDR3 is TGTGCCAGCAGCTTAGATAATTTTCAGCCCCAGCATTTT. Combining the CDR3 with reference TRBV7-9 and TRBJ1-5 gives the whole variable domain DTGVSQNPRHKITKRGQNVTFRCDPISEHNRLYWYRQTLGQGPEFLTYFQNEAQLEKSRLLSDRFSAERPKGSFSTLEIQRTEQGDSAMYLCASSLDNFQPQHFGDGTRLSIL.

The V call is TRBV10-3, the J call TRBJ2-1, with TRBD2 identical over 7 bases. The CDR3 loop spans 15 amino acids. The junction had 12 bases not matched to a gene; V was cut back by 4 bases and J by 9 bases. Germline V gives CDR1 ENHRY, CDR2 SYGVKD. The CDR3 region is CAISGVMGGGGEQFF. CDR3 DNA: TGTGCCATCAGTGGGGTTATGGGCGGCGGGGGTGAGCAGTTCTTC.